Each of the 25 T cell receptor beta chains below was sequenced from the same sample in a study of identical twins. Each CDR3 protein gets one entry after TCRdb re-called the 5' RACE reads with MiXCR. The sample contains 250,000 or so distinct CDR3 sequences, roughly an eighth of which appear only once. These data also featured in a second study, about yellow fever vaccine responses in identical twins.

What was sequenced was memory (CD45RO+) T cells sorted from blood. The receptor source for this set is a woman aged 18 to 35 in good health.

At least ten counts were recorded for this clonotype. The gene calls are TRBV6-5 and TRBJ2-4; perhaps TRBD2 as D (6 bases). Germline V gives CDR1 MNHEY, CDR2 SVGAGI. The CDR3 is 16 residues long. Trimming took 0 bases from V and 9 from J, leaving 18 bases between them. The CDR3 loop reads CASSYSQSGAGRIQYF. The CDR3 coding sequence is TGTGCCAGCAGTTACTCCCAGTCGGGAGCGGGTCGCATTCAGTACTTC.

In its sample, this clonotype was seen a few times. The CDR3 DNA sequence: TGTGCCAGCAGCTTAGTTCGACCTGGAAACACCATATATTTT. Translation gives CASSLVRPGNTIYF. The V and J genes are TRBV11-2 and TRBJ1-3; D is uncertain. V was pared by 1 base and J by 2 bases, with 6 bases between. The CDR3 consists of 14 residues. Germline-derived CDR1 and CDR2 are SGHAT and FQNNGV.

This clonotype has just a few counts. This chain links TRBV27 with TRBJ2-4; 9 positions agree with TRBD2. This CDR3 comprises 15 residues. In germline, CDR1 is MNHEY, CDR2 SMNVEV (reference sequence). V lost 0 bases to trimming and J lost 7 bases; unmatched junction nucleotides: 4. CDR3 residues: CASSLSAGGRNIQYF. The CDR3 nucleotides read TGTGCCAGCAGTTTATCCGCGGGAGGGCGGAACATTCAGTACTTC.

This clonotype was observed a few times. V is TRBV4-3 and J is TRBJ2-3; 15 bases map to TRBD2. The CDR3 is 18 amino acids. CDR1 and CDR2 (germline): LGHNA, YSLEER. V shed 1 base, J shed 6 bases, and the junction held 8 bases outside the gene matches. The CDR3 coding sequence is TGCGCCAGCAGCCAAGGCGTACCGGGACTAGCGGGAGGCGATACGCAGTATTTT. Translation gives CASSQGVPGLAGGDTQYF.

This clonotype was picked up many times. This chain links TRBV12-3 or TRBV12-4 with TRBJ2-4, with 7 nucleotides matching TRBD1. V was pared by 7 bases and J by 6 bases, with 3 bases of the junction left unmatched. CDR3 size: 12 residues. CDR3 nucleotide sequence: TGTGCCAGCAAGGGACAGACAAACATTCAGTACTTC. Amino acids: CASKGQTNIQYF.

This clonotype was recorded a few times. The rearrangement links TRBV3-1 to TRBJ2-7, with TRBD2 as a possible D gene (6 bases). CDR1 LGHDT and CDR2 YNNKEL come from the germline V gene (reference sequence). The V end was cut by 3 bases, the J end by 9 bases, with 9 bases between. CDR3 length: 11 amino acids. The CDR3 DNA follows: TGTGCCAGCAGCCAGGGGGGAGTGCAGTACTTC. It specifies CASSQGGVQYF.

There are many counts of this clonotype. DNA of the CDR3: TGCAGCGCATCAATACAGGACAATGAGCAGTTCTTC. Translating gives CSASIQDNEQFF. The chain combines TRBV29-1 with TRBJ2-1; weak D call: TRBD1 (5 bases). The V gene's germline CDR1 is SQVTM and CDR2 ANQGSEA. V dropped 7 bases and J dropped 5 bases, with 12 bases sitting between them. The CDR3 contains 12 residues.

There are a few counts of this clonotype. The chain combines TRBV29-1 with TRBJ2-2; 10 nucleotides match TRBD1. Germline CDR1 reads SQVTM; CDR2 reads ANQGSEA. There are 17 residues in the CDR3. V gave up 7 bases and J gave up 6 bases; unmatched junction bases: 17. This chain's CDR3 is CSAGLLSGTGEAGELFF. CDR3 nucleotide sequence: TGCAGCGCCGGTCTACTATCCGGGACAGGGGAAGCCGGGGAGCTGTTTTTT.

This clonotype showed up many times. The V gene is TRBV7-2, the J gene TRBJ2-2; D uncertain. The CDR3 consists of 13 residues. CDR1 and CDR2 from the germline V gene are SGHTA and FQGNSA. V shed 1 base and J shed 6 bases, with 6 bases lying between them. CDR3 amino acids: CASSLGVSGELFF. The CDR3 DNA sequence: TGTGCCAGCAGCTTAGGGGTGTCCGGGGAGCTGTTTTTT.

V usage is TRBV9 and J usage is TRBJ2-7; no clear D. Germline-derived CDR1 and CDR2 are SGDLS and YYNGEE. Trimming removed 0 bases from V and 0 bases from J, with 7 bases in between. The CDR3 has 14 amino acids. The CDR3 region is CASSVGSASYEQYF. CDR3 nucleotide sequence: TGTGCCAGCAGCGTAGGCTCTGCCTCCTACGAGCAGTACTTC.

The chain uses TRBV29-1 and TRBJ2-3; D possibly matches TRBD1 or TRBD2 (6 bases each). The germline CDR1 and CDR2 sequences are SQVTM and ANQGSEA. This CDR3 has 14 residues. V was trimmed by 7 bases and J by 1 base, leaving 15 bases between them. The DNA for the CDR3 is TGCAGCGCCGGTGAGGGGGGTGGCACAGATACGCAGTATTTT. It translates to CSAGEGGGTDTQYF.

The chain recombines TRBV20-1 with TRBJ1-4, with D possibly matching TRBD1 (6 bases). V was shortened by 6 bases and J by 0 bases, with 20 bases between the two germline ends. The CDR3 consists of 17 residues. Germline lookup yields CDR1 DFQATT and CDR2 SNEGSKA (reference sequence). The CDR3 reads CSAQRGDRPATNEKLFF. In DNA form, the CDR3 reads TGCAGTGCCCAGAGGGGAGACAGGCCAGCAACTAATGAAAAACTGTTTTTT.

In this sample, this clonotype turned up a few times. The chain is built from TRBV27 and TRBJ2-4, with D tentatively TRBD2 (5 bases). CDR3 length: 17 residues. The germline CDR1 and CDR2 sequences are MNHEY and SMNVEV (reference sequence). The V and J ends lost 4 bases and 1 base respectively, with 17 bases between them. For the CDR3, the DNA is TGTGCCAGCAGTTCCGTACTAGATCCCCTTGCCAAAAACATTCAGTACTTC. This gives the protein CASSSVLDPLAKNIQYF.

The chain has TRBV3-1 and TRBJ2-2; the D gene is possibly TRBD1 (6 bases). This CDR3 is 15 amino acids long. Germline V gene lookup returns CDR1 LGHDT and CDR2 YNNKEL (reference sequence). The V gene lost 6 bases and the J gene lost 3 bases, with 14 bases spanning the gap. In DNA form, the CDR3 reads TGTGCCAGCAGGCTGGGACACTCCTACACCGGGGAGCTGTTTTTT. It yields the protein CASRLGHSYTGELFF. The full variable domain, completed using reference TRBV3-1 and TRBJ2-2, is DTAVSQTPKYLVTQMGNDKSIKCEQNLGHDTMYWYKQDSKKFLKIMFSYNNKELIINETVPNRFSPKSPDKAHLNLHINSLELGDSAVYFCASRLGHSYTGELFFGEGSRLTVL.

This clonotype was picked up many times. The chain employs TRBV6-1 and TRBJ2-2, with 7 positions matching TRBD2. Germline CDR1 MNHNS, CDR2 SASEGT. Trimming cost V 7 bases and J 1 base; bases outside gene matches: 6. The CDR3 extends over 15 amino acids. The CDR3 DNA sequence: TGTGCCAGCAACTTGGGGGGGGGGAACACCGGGGAGCTGTTTTTT. The encoded protein is CASNLGGGNTGELFF.

This clonotype was seen a handful of times. The chain couples TRBV15 to TRBJ2-7; 9 bases agree with TRBD2. The CDR3 has 15 residues. The junction had 10 bases not matched to a gene; V was cut back by 4 bases and J by 6 bases. In germline, CDR1 is LNHNV, CDR2 YYDKDF (reference sequence). The CDR3 protein is CATSNRLAGRFEQYF. For the CDR3, the DNA is TGTGCCACCAGCAACCGGCTAGCGGGACGGTTCGAGCAGTACTTC.

This clonotype was detected only a few times. The chain links TRBV5-1 to TRBJ2-5; tentatively, D is TRBD1 (6 bases). Germline V lookup: CDR1 SGHRS, CDR2 YFSETQ. V was trimmed by 7 bases and J by 0 bases, leaving 22 bases between them. The CDR3 has 17 residues. This CDR3 is CASFRGKGGSYQETQYF. CDR3 bases: TGCGCCAGCTTCAGGGGCAAAGGGGGTTCGTACCAAGAGACCCAGTACTTC.

This clonotype was counted between two and nine times. The chain is built from TRBV5-1 and TRBJ1-2; perhaps TRBD1 as D (6 bases). Trimming took 2 bases from V and 1 from J, leaving 15 bases between them. Germline lookup yields CDR1 SGHRS and CDR2 YFSETQ. There are 16 residues in the CDR3. The chain's CDR3 is CASSLDTGSSNYGYTF. The CDR3 DNA reads TGCGCCAGCAGCTTAGACACAGGGTCCAGTAACTATGGCTACACCTTC.

There are many counts of this clonotype. The chain is built from TRBV3-1 and TRBJ2-4; the D gene is possibly TRBD2 (6 bases). The CDR3 contains 13 residues. V was cut by 10 bases and J by 0 bases, with 10 bases left in between. Germline CDR1 is LGHDT and CDR2 is YNNKEL (reference sequence). The CDR3 DNA sequence: TGTGCCACTTCGGGAGAAGCCAAAAACATTCAGTACTTC. This codes for CATSGEAKNIQYF.

At least ten counts were recorded for this clonotype. This chain joins TRBV25-1 and TRBJ2-3; 14 positions agree with TRBD2. The V gene's germline CDR1 is MGHDK and CDR2 SYGVNS. CDR3 length: 16 residues. V gave up 4 bases and J gave up 4 bases; unmatched junction bases: 4. CDR3 residues: CASSVPTSGRADTQYF. The CDR3 DNA follows: TGTGCCAGCAGTGTACCGACTAGCGGGAGGGCAGATACGCAGTATTTT.

V and J are TRBV2 and TRBJ2-7; 10 bases are shared with TRBD1. In germline, CDR1 is SNHLY, CDR2 FYNNEI. The CDR3 has 14 amino acids. V shed 4 bases and J 3 bases; nucleotides not matched to a gene: 3. DNA for the CDR3: TGTGCCAGCAGTGTGACAGGGGGCTACTACGAGCAGTACTTC. Encoded protein: CASSVTGGYYEQYF.

V usage is TRBV4-2 and J usage is TRBJ2-2; D remains unclear. The germline gives CDR1 LGHNA, CDR2 YNFKEQ. The CDR3 covers 19 residues. Deletions cut 5 bases from V and 5 bases from J, with 27 bases between. CDR3 protein: CASSSLKGPATGLTGELFF. CDR3 DNA: TGTGCCAGCAGCAGCTTGAAGGGCCCGGCAACCGGGTTGACCGGGGAGCTGTTTTTT.

The rearrangement links TRBV10-3 to TRBJ2-3, with 12 nucleotides matching TRBD2. Trimming took 2 bases from V and 10 from J; bases not matched to a gene: 10. The germline V gene encodes CDR1 ENHRY and CDR2 SYGVKD. The CDR3 extends over 16 amino acids. The CDR3 DNA is TGTGCCATCAGTGAGGGGCGGACTAGCGGGGCCTCTCCGCAGTATTTT. Its protein product is CAISEGRTSGASPQYF.

This clonotype was observed a few times. V and J are TRBV7-2 and TRBJ2-3; a possible D gene is TRBD2 (7 bases). This CDR3 region has 14 residues. Germline V gene lookup returns CDR1 SGHTA and CDR2 FQGNSA. Trimming took off 5 bases at V and 5 bases at J, with 14 bases between the two ends. CDR3 sequence reads: CASSPGGEIDTQYF. CDR3 in DNA: TGTGCCAGCAGCCCGGGGGGCGAGATAGATACGCAGTATTTT.

This clonotype has just a few counts. The chain joins TRBV5-5 to TRBJ2-7, with D maybe TRBD1 (5 bases). Deletions cut 1 base from V and 2 bases from J, with 10 bases between. CDR3 length: 14 residues. Germline V gene data show CDR1 as SGHKS and CDR2 as YYEKEE (reference sequence). The CDR3 here is CASSLNTGAYEQYF. The CDR3 nucleotides are TGTGCCAGCAGCTTGAATACAGGAGCCTACGAGCAGTACTTC.